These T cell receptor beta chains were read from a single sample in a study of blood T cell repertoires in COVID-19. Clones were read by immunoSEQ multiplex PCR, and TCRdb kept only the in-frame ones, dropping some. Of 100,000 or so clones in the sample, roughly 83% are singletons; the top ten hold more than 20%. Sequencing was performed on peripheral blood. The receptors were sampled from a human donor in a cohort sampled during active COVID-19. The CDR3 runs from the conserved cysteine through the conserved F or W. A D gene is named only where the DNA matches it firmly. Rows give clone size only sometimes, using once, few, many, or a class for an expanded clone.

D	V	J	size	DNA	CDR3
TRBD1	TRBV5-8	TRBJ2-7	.	TGTGCCAGCAGCAACCGACAGGGCTCCTACGAGCAGTACTTC	CASSNRQGSYEQYF
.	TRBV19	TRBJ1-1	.	TGTGCCAGTAGTACCTCACGTGAGGGAGACACTGAAGCTTTCTTT	CASSTSREGDTEAFF
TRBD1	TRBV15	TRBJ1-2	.	TGTGCCACCAGCAGAGATCACTCGGCCGGGACAGGGAACTATGGCTACACCTTC	CATSRDHSAGTGNYGYTF
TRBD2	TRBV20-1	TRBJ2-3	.	TGCAGTGCTAGTGGTGGTTGGGGAGGGAGAGGGACAGATACGCAGTATTTT	CSASGGWGGRGTDTQYF
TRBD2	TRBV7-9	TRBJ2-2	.	TGTGCCAGCAGCGGTAGCGGGAGAACCGGGGAGCTGTTTTTT	CASSGSGRTGELFF
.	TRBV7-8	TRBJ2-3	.	TGTGCCAGCAGCTACATTAGCAGACTTAGCACAGATACGCAGTATTTT	CASSYISRLSTDTQYF
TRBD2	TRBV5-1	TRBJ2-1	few	TGCGCCAGCAGCTTGCGAGGCGGGAGTGAGGACAATGAGCAGTTCTTC	CASSLRGGSEDNEQFF
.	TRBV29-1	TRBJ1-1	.	TGCAGCGTAAACAGGGTGAACACTGAAGCTTTCTTT	CSVNRVNTEAFF
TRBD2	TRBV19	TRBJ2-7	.	TGTGCCAGTAGTATAGCAGCGGGAGGTGTGTACGAGCAGTACTTC	CASSIAAGGVYEQYF
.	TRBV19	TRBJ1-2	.	TGTGCCAGTGCCTTTTCGCAGGGAGGTGGCTACACCTTC	CASAFSQGGGYTF
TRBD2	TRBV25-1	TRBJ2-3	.	TGTGCCAGCAGTGAATATCGGGGGAGGGCGGGCACAGATACGCAGTATTTT	CASSEYRGRAGTDTQYF
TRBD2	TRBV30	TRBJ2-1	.	TGTGCCTGGAGTGTACCGGGCGGGGGGGTAGTTGACGATGAGCAGTTCTTC	CAWSVPGGGVVDDEQFF
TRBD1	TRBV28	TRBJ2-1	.	TGTGCCAGCAGTTCGACAGGGGAATCTTCTTTAAATGAGCAGTTCTTC	CASSSTGESSLNEQFF
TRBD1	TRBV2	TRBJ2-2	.	TGTGCCAGCAGTACACAGGGGGCCGACGGGGAGCTGTTTTTT	CASSTQGADGELFF
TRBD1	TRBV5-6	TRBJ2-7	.	TGTGCCAGCAACAACAGGGGGCGCACCTACGAGCAGTACTTC	CASNNRGRTYEQYF
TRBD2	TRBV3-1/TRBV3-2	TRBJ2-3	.	TGTGCCAGCAGCCAAGAACCGGCGGGAGGAGCAGATACGCAGTATTTT	CASSQEPAGGADTQYF
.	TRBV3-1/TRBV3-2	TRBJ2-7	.	TGTGCCAGCAGCCAAGGCTTCCGAATAGGGGGAGCCTACGAGCAGTACTTC	CASSQGFRIGGAYEQYF